This TCR beta chain was sequenced during a study of CD4 T cells in relation to SARS-CoV-2 and coronaviruses. Study background: ViraFEST: roughly 10-day antigen culture of PBMCs, then TCR beta CDR3 sequencing.

The V gene's germline CDR1 is MGHRA and CDR2 YSYEKL. Deletions cut 0 bases from V and 9 bases from J, with 9 bases between. CDR3 length: 13 residues. On this clone itself: Its antigen remains unidentified.

Assay used: immunoSEQ multiplex PCR; TCRdb lists only in-frame clones, some missing. Of roughly 17,000 clones listed, approximately 75% are singletons. Before the COVID-19 pandemic, during about 2011-2019, CD4+ T cells were taken from unexposed donors. The cells were cultured for approximately 10 days before CD4+ T cells were isolated. This chain joins TRBV4-1 and TRBJ2-1; D unresolved. This clonotype was sampled from a human donor in good health. The sequenced sample consisted of CD4+ T cells from PBMCs, cultured in vitro. The CDR3 is CASSQESIGEQFF. For the CDR3, the DNA is TGCGCCAGCAGCCAAGAGAGTATCGGTGAGCAGTTCTTC.